This T cell receptor (beta chain) was identified during a study of neurological immune-mediated disorders (dated by TCRdb to about 2019). Regarding the study in general: The study compared peripheral blood TCR-beta repertoires of HTLV-I-associated myelopathy (HAM/TSP) patients, multiple sclerosis patients and healthy controls using UMI-based sequencing. The approximately 110 TCR-beta libraries included longitudinal samples, technical triplicates and paired sorted CD4+ and CD8+ T-cell subsets alongside PBMC samples. Of the roughly 71 subjects in the cohort, around 14 were HAM/TSP patients, roughly 35 were multiple sclerosis patients, and some 20 were healthy controls. Longitudinal HAM/TSP and healthy donors were sampled at 3 time-points each (roughly 3-40 month intervals). Summary of the overall study and its limitations: Across subjects, expanded clones never shared an identical CDR3 amino acid sequence, which suggests that the TCR-beta repertoires in every group were private. TCR clonal expansion was highest in HAM/TSP patients and lowest in MS patients, with MS patients falling below even healthy controls.

What this sample's time point label stands for: longitudinal time-point 3. Unsorted PBMC libraries were generated from 2 million PBMCs stored in RNAlater at -80 °C until RNA extraction. Peripheral blood underwent Ficoll-Hypaque density gradient centrifugation to isolate PBMCs, which were then cryopreserved in liquid nitrogen. The CDR3 contains 13 residues, cysteine and phenylalanine counted. Only the CDR3 region is kept as DNA, spanning 39 bases read in frame from base 1. The germline V gene sets CDR1 to MDHEN and CDR2 to SYDVKM. Deletion took 7 bases off V and 2 bases off J, with a span of 11 bases between the germline ends. On this clonotype: What antigen it recognizes has not been identified. No much larger clone exists at a distance of one base, and base qualities are not known.

cDNA was synthesized by template-switch 5'RACE using a primer with a 10-nucleotide random unique molecular identifier that tagged each TCR transcript. Every sequencing run covered 15-18 subjects and yielded more than 160 million TCR-beta sequences. The RNeasy kit was used for extraction of total RNA. The KAPA Real-time Library Amplification kit was used to amplify TCR-beta VDJ regions with primers targeting the TCR constant region and the 5'RACE anchor. Sample indexes and Illumina adaptors were added in a first PCR, after which library yield was increased in a second PCR. After Ampure bead purification, the TCR product of roughly 650 bp was size-selected on a 2% E-gel SizeSelection system. Before pooling, libraries had their quality checked on a Bioanalyzer, their concentration measured with Qubit, and their quantity determined with the Kapa Library Quantification kit. Paired-end 2 x 150 bp sequencing of the libraries was performed on an Illumina HiSeq 2500. To increase sequence diversity, 25-30% phiX was spiked into each library pool. The study's own analysis went as follows. The UMI-based MiGEC pipeline processed quality-filtered reads and removed over 80% of raw TCR sequences during error correction. VDJ genes were aligned to IMGT germline references, and each clonotype was defined by a unique CDR3 amino acid sequence together with V-J genes. Clonal expansion, Shannon diversity and CDR3 relatedness (CalcPairwiseDistances, ClusterSamples) were evaluated with VDJtools, and phylogenetic trees were built with CLCbio workbench. Using coefficient-of-variation modelling across technical triplicates, the study counted a clone as expanded if it had at least 8 unique UMIs. Through fastp at Q25 and MiXCR, TCRdb rebuilt clones from the public reads, retaining in-frame beta chains. Entries are consolidated by CDR3 protein sequence, retaining the most common genes and DNA. For this entry, the V and J calls and clone size follow TCRdb and not the study's own pipeline. The sample yields around 49,000 distinct CDR3 sequences; 9.5% to 15% were counted once. Jointly, the top ten make up 7.5% to 9.5% of the sample.

The sequenced material came from PBMCs. This clonotype was obtained from a male donor with HTLV-1-associated myelopathy (HAM/TSP). This sequence uses TRBV28 and TRBJ1-2, with the D gene uncertain. The DNA reads TGTGCCAGCAACCCCCCGCGGAACTATGGCTACACCTTC. Translated, it reads CASNPPRNYGYTF.